The rows below give T cell receptor beta chains drawn from one sample of a study of identifying expanded T cells in peripheral blood. Assay used: immunoSEQ multiplex PCR; TCRdb lists only in-frame clones, some missing. The sample yields 75,000 to 100,000 clones, 75% to 90% seen once. Material: blood. These receptors were taken from a person aged 18 to 75 in good health. CDR3s leave out the opening cysteine and the closing phenylalanine or tryptophan.

V gene	J gene	CDR3 protein
TRBV6-5	TRBJ2-3	ASSYSIRGRADTQY
TRBV19	TRBJ1-2	ASSPQAQGGYGYT
TRBV7-2	TRBJ2-7	ASSLSGQLTYEQY
TRBV6-1	TRBJ1-2	ASSEYGLGGYT
TRBV4-1	TRBJ2-1	ASSQGDYYNEQF
TRBV6-6	TRBJ1-5	ASSYSSASNQPQH
TRBV29-1	TRBJ2-1	SVEVEGHEQF
TRBV25-1	TRBJ2-1	ASSAVAYNEQF
TRBV28	TRBJ1-2	ATSRENYGYT
TRBV18	TRBJ2-1	ASSPLGMGEWGEQF
TRBV29-1	TRBJ1-2	SVGQERGYT
TRBV19	TRBJ2-3	ASSRQGFGDTQY
TRBV5-1	TRBJ2-6	ASSLGDSRTGANVLT
TRBV6-1	TRBJ2-2	ASSVIGSGELF
TRBV9	TRBJ2-7	ASSVRPSYEQY
TRBV10-3	TRBJ2-3	AISEGTTGRTDTQY
TRBV27	TRBJ2-3	ASSILRTDTQY
TRBV4-3	TRBJ1-5	ASSQELGGHQPQH
TRBV7-2	TRBJ2-3	ASSLGLAGGTDTQY
TRBV7-2	TRBJ1-2	ASSPGQGAHGYT
TRBV5-5	TRBJ2-5	ASTVIWGAGGQETQY
TRBV7-2	TRBJ2-3	ASSRGPNTDTQY
TRBV27	TRBJ2-2	ASSSPRRAGELF
TRBV29-1	TRBJ1-2	SAAIYRGQDGYT
TRBV28	TRBJ2-3	ASSSETSGTPDTQY
TRBV6-1	TRBJ2-7	ASSVRDRSYEQY
TRBV6-1	TRBJ1-2	ASSAVGGYGYT
TRBV5-6	TRBJ2-6	ASSLAAPSGANVLT
TRBV29-1	TRBJ2-2	SVELAAGNTGELF
TRBV15	TRBJ1-1	ATSRFGGERAF
TRBV5-4	TRBJ2-1	ASSMRVAGAYNEQF
TRBV5-4	TRBJ2-1	ASSRDRGYNEQF
TRBV13	TRBJ1-1	ASSLENTEAF
TRBV28	TRBJ2-7	ASSSRTGRALDEQY
TRBV7-2	TRBJ2-4	ASSLKWDSMLY
TRBV7-2	TRBJ2-7	ASSFDWRAYGQY
TRBV10-3	TRBJ1-5	AISEVEGGGYSNQPQH
TRBV28	TRBJ2-7	ASSPYSQGNEQY
TRBV19	TRBJ2-5	ASSHLPGQVQETQY
TRBV11-2	TRBJ1-4	ASSLGQGAEKLF
TRBV29-1	TRBJ2-7	SVEGIRDSGTSGGLYEQY
TRBV28	TRBJ1-5	ASSFRMNPGSNQPQH
TRBV5-8	TRBJ2-5	ASSVGLAGGQETQY
TRBV18	TRBJ2-1	ASSPPGNQANEQF
TRBV6-5	TRBJ2-3	ASSYRLAHTDTQY
TRBV9	TRBJ2-5	ASSVAGVEETQY
TRBV28	TRBJ2-3	ASSSGHTTDTQY
TRBV7-9	TRBJ2-3	ASSQGLAGGPATDTQY